The present T cell receptor beta chain was sequenced within a study of beta chain features in type 1 diabetes. About the study: Taken together, all samples contributed 107,917,701 examined sorted cells. Whole-study findings and limits: In all four CD4+ subsets, TCRB CDR3 length was significantly, moderately reduced in type 1 diabetes.

Isolated RNA was reverse transcribed in full, so expressed TCRB transcripts were sequenced. The table came from immunoSEQ multiplex PCR; TCRdb's copy has only in-frame clones and leaves some out. The data show some 60,000 clones, approximately 59% seen once. On this clone itself: What it binds is not known.

V was clipped by 0 bases and J by 2 bases, with 10 bases between them. Germline V lookup: CDR1 MGHRA, CDR2 YSYEKL. CDR3 length: 15 residues. Per donor, one heparinised blood draw averaged roughly 110 mL. The chain combines TRBV4-1 with TRBJ2-5; D remains unclear. Sequencing input: Tregs from blood. The source is a woman aged 18 to 35 in good health. The CDR3 region is CASSQEATRQETQYF. In DNA form, the CDR3 reads TGCGCCAGCAGCCAAGAGGCGACACGTCAAGAGACCCAGTACTTC.